This T cell receptor (beta chain) was identified during a study of liver allograft versus peripheral blood T cells. Whole-study context: A comparison was made between T cell receptor repertoires in transplanted livers and those in recipients' peripheral blood.

The V and J ends lost 4 bases and 7 bases respectively, with 14 bases between them. Germline-derived CDR1 and CDR2 are MDHEN and SYDVKM. This CDR3 spans 15 amino acids. Whole-study results and caveats: Liver allograft T cell receptor repertoires were reported to differ from peripheral blood repertoires.

TCRdb analysed the reads with MiXCR anew, one entry per CDR3 protein. This table holds around 4,200 distinct CDR3 sequences, over 20% found once. Relative to its sample, this clonotype is medium-sized. Antigen unknown. The receptor comes from a human patient who had a liver transplant. The graft donor may be the source of some T cells. The gene calls are TRBV28 and TRBJ1-6; maybe TRBD1 (5 bases). The CDR3 sequence is CASSWDSIGNSPLHF. CDR3 in DNA: TGTGCCAGCAGTTGGGACTCAATCGGGAATTCACCCCTCCACTTT.